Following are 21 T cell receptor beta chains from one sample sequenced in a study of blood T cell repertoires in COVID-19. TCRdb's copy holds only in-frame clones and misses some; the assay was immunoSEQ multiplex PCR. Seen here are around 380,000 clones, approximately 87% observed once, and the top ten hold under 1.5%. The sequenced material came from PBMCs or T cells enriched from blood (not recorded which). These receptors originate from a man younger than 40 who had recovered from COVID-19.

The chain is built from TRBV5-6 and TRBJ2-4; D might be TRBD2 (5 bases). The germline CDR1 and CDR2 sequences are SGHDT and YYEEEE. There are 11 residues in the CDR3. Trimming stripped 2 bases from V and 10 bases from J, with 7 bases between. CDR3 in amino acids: CASSFRGIQYF. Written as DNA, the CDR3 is TGTGCCAGCAGCTTTCGAGGGATTCAGTACTTC.

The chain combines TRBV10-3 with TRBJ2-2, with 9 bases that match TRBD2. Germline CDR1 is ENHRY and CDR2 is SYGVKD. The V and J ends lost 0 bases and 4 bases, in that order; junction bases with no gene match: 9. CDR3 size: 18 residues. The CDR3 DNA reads TGTGCCATCAGTGAGTCTACTAGCGGGCACAAGGCCACCGGGGAGCTGTTTTTT. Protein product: CAISESTSGHKATGELFF.

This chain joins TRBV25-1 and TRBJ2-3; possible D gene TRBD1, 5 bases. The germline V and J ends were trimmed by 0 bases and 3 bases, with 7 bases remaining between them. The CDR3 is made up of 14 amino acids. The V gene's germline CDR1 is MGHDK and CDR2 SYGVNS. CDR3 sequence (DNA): TGTGCCAGCAGTGAATACAGGGTGACAGATACGCAGTATTTT. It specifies CASSEYRVTDTQYF.

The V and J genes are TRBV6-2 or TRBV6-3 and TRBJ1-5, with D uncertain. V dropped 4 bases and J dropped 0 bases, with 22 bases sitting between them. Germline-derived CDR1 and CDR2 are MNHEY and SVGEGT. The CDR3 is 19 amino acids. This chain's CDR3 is CASSSGRQLGLYSNQPQHF. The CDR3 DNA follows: TGTGCCAGCAGTTCGGGAAGACAACTGGGTCTCTATAGCAATCAGCCCCAGCATTTT.

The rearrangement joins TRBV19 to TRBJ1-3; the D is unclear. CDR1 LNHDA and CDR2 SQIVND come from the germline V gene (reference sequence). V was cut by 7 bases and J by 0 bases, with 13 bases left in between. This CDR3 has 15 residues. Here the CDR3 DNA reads TGTGCCAGTACCTTAGGAGGAGTCTCTGGAAACACCATATATTTT. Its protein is CASTLGGVSGNTIYF.

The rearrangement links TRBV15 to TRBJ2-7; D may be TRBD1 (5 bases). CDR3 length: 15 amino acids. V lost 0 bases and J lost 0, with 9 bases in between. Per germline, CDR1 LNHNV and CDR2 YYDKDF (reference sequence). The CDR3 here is CATSRDQGLSYEQYF. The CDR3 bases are TGTGCCACCAGCAGAGATCAGGGTCTCTCCTACGAGCAGTACTTC.

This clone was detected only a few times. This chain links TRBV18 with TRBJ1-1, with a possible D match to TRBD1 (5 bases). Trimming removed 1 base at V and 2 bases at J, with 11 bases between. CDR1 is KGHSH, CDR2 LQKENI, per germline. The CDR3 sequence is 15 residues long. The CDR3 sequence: CASSPREGLNTEAFF. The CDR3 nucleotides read TGTGCCAGCTCACCACGGGAGGGACTTAACACTGAAGCTTTCTTT.

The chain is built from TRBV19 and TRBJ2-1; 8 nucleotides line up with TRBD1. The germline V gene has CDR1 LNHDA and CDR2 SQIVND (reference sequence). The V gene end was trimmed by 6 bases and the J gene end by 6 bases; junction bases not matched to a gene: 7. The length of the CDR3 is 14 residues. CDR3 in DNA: TGTGCCAGTAGGAAGGACAGGGTGGGCAATGAGCAGTTCTTC. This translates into CASRKDRVGNEQFF.

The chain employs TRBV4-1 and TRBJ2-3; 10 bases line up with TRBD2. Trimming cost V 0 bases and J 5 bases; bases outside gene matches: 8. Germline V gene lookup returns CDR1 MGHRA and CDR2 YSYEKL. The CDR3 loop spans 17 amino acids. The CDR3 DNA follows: TGCGCCAGCAGCCAAGATCCAGCGGGGGGGCGGGAAGATACGCAGTATTTT. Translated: CASSQDPAGGREDTQYF.

The CDR3 sequence is CASSPQNSANTGELFF. CDR3 sequence (DNA): TGTGCCAGCTCACCACAGAATAGCGCGAACACCGGGGAGCTGTTTTTT. The chain uses TRBV18 and TRBJ2-2, with D maybe TRBD2 (5 bases). The ends were cut back, 1 base at V and 0 bases at J, with 9 bases in the middle. Germline CDR1 KGHSH, CDR2 LQKENI. CDR3 size: 16 residues.

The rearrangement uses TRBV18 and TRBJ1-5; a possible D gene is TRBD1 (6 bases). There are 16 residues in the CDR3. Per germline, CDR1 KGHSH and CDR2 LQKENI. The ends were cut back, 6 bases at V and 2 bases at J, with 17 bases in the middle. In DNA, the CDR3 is TGTGCCAGCTCCATATTTGGGGGCCAGCGCAATCAGCCCCAGCATTTT. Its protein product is CASSIFGGQRNQPQHF. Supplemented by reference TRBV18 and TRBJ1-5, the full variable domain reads NAGVMQNPRHLVRRRGQEARLRCSPMKGHSHVYWYRQLPEEGLKFMVYLQKENIIDESGMPKERFSAEFPKEGPSILRIQQVVRGDSAAYFCASSIFGGQRNQPQHFGDGTRLSIL.

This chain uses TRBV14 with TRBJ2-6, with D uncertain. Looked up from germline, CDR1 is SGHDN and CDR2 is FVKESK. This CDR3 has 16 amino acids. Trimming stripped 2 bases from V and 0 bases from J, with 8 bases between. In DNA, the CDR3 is TGTGCCAGCAGCCAATTTCGGAGCTCTGGGGCCAACGTCCTGACTTTC. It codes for CASSQFRSSGANVLTF.

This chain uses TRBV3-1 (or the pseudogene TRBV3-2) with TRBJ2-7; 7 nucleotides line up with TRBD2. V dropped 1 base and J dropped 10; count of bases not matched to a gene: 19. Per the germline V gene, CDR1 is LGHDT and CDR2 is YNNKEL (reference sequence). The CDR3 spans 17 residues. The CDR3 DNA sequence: TGTGCCAGCAGCCAAGTACAGTTCGGCCAGCGGGGTTATCCTCAGTACTTC. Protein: CASSQVQFGQRGYPQYF.

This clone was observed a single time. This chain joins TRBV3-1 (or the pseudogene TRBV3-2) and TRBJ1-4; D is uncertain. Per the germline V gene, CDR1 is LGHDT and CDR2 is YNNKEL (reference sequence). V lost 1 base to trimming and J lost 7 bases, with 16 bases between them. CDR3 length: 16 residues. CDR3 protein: CASSQGRAPSGEKLFF. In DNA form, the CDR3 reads TGTGCCAGCAGCCAAGGCCGGGCTCCCAGCGGTGAAAAACTGTTTTTT.

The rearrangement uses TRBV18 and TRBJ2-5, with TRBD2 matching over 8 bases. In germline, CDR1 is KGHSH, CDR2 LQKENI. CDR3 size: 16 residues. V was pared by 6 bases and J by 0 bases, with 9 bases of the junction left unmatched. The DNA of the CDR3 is TGTGCCAGCTCCCAGAATAGCGGGGCAAACCAAGAGACCCAGTACTTC. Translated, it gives CASSQNSGANQETQYF. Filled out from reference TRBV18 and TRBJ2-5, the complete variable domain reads NAGVMQNPRHLVRRRGQEARLRCSPMKGHSHVYWYRQLPEEGLKFMVYLQKENIIDESGMPKERFSAEFPKEGPSILRIQQVVRGDSAAYFCASSQNSGANQETQYFGPGTRLLVL.

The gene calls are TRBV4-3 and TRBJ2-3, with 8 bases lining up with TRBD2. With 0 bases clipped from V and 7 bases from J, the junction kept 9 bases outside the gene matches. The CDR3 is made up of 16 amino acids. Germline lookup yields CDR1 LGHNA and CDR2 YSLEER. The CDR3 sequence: CASSQEARGVSYTQYF. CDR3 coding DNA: TGCGCCAGCAGCCAAGAGGCGCGGGGGGTCAGTTATACGCAGTATTTT.

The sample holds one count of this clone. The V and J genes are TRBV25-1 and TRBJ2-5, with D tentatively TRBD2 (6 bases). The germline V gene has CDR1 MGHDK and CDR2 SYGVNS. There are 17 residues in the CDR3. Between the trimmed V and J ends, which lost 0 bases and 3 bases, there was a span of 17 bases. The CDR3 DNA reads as TGTGCCAGCAGTGAATATATTATGGGACGGGGGAAAGAGACCCAGTACTTC. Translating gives CASSEYIMGRGKETQYF.

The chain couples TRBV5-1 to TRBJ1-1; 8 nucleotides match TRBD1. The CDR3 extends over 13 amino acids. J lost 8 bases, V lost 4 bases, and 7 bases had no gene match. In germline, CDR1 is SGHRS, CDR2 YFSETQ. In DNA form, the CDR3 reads TGCGCCAGCAGCCCCGACAGGGGCTCAGAAGCTTTCTTT. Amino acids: CASSPDRGSEAFF.

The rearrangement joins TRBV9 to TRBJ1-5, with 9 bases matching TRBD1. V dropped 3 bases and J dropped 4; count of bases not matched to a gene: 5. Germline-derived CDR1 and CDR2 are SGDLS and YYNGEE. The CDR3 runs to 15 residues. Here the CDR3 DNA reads TGTGCCAGCAGCGCAACGACAGGGGGGAATCAGCCCCAGCATTTT. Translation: CASSATTGGNQPQHF.

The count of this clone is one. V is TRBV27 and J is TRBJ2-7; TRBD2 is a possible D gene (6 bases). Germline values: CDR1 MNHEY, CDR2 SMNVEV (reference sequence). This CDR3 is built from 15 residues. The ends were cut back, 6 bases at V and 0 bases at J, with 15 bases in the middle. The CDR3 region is CASRSSFGSSYEQYF. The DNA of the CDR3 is TGTGCCAGCAGATCTAGCTTCGGGAGCTCCTACGAGCAGTACTTC.

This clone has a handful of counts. Here the CDR3 DNA reads TGTGCCAGTAGTATCCAGGATAGCAATCAGCCCCAGCATTTT. The encoded protein is CASSIQDSNQPQHF. The chain combines TRBV19 with TRBJ1-5, with no clear D. The CDR3 has 14 residues. V gave up 3 bases and J gave up 0 bases, with 6 bases separating them. CDR1 LNHDA and CDR2 SQIVND come from the germline V gene (reference sequence).